This T cell receptor (beta chain) emerged from a study of patients and donors after allogeneic stem cell transplantation. A few counts support this clonotype. One entry per CDR3 protein results from TCRdb running MiXCR on the RT-PCR reads. The repertoire holds over 200,000 distinct CDR3 sequences, with around 40% as singletons. The TCR was taken from a human donor who was either an allogeneic HSCT recipient or a stem cell or donor lymphocyte infusion donor (not recorded which). It is not recorded whose cells these are; they may come from a transplant donor. Sequencing was done on a sample of blood, either unsorted or a sorted T cell fraction (not recorded which).

CDR3 in amino acids: CASSQEVLGAFYNEQFF. The DNA for the CDR3 is TGCGCCAGCAGCCAAGAAGTCCTGGGGGCCTTCTACAATGAGCAGTTCTTC. The chain combines TRBV4-1 with TRBJ2-1, with D possibly TRBD1 on 6 matching bases. V was cut by 0 bases and J by 3 bases, with 15 bases left in between. CDR3 length: 17 residues. Germline-derived CDR1 and CDR2 are MGHRA and YSYEKL.